The 22 T cell receptor beta chains below were found in one sample sequenced in a study of blood T cell repertoires in COVID-19. The protocol was immunoSEQ multiplex PCR, while the TCRdb copy is restricted to in-frame clones and leaves out a portion. The sample lists around 46,000 clones, roughly four fifths occurring once. The material sequenced was peripheral blood. These receptors were collected from a middle-aged man with acute or convalescent COVID-19.

This chain joins TRBV4-1 and TRBJ1-3; D may be TRBD1 (5 bases). Trimming took off 4 bases at V and 7 bases at J, with 11 bases between the two ends. CDR1 and CDR2 (germline): MGHRA, YSYEKL. The CDR3 is 13 residues long. The CDR3 region is CASSLTRGNTIYF. The CDR3 DNA reads TGCGCCAGCAGCCTGACCCGGGGGAACACCATATATTTT.

The chain recombines TRBV10-3 with TRBJ1-2; possibly TRBD1 for D (6 bases). The CDR3 length is 12 residues. Germline V lookup: CDR1 ENHRY, CDR2 SYGVKD. V lost 2 bases, J lost 6 bases, and 7 bases lay in between. The CDR3 here is CAISENRDGYTF. In DNA, the CDR3 is TGTGCCATCAGTGAGAACAGGGATGGCTACACCTTC.

The chain has TRBV29-1 and TRBJ1-4; D possibly corresponds to TRBD1 (5 bases). This CDR3 has 12 amino acids. The ends were cut back, 7 bases at V and 6 bases at J, with 12 bases in the middle. Germline values: CDR1 SQVTM, CDR2 ANQGSEA. The CDR3 DNA sequence: TGCAGCGCTCAGGGTCCTGATGAAAAACTGTTTTTT. This gives the protein CSAQGPDEKLFF.

This chain connects TRBV24-1 to TRBJ2-2; 8 positions match TRBD1. CDR3 length: 17 residues. The trim removed 1 base at V and 3 bases at J, leaving 6 bases unmatched. Germline V gives CDR1 KGHDR, CDR2 SFDVKD. For the CDR3, the DNA is TGTGCCACCAGTGATTTTTCGACAGGGGTTTACACCGGGGAGCTGTTTTTT. This translates into CATSDFSTGVYTGELFF.

This chain joins TRBV24-1 and TRBJ2-5; D might be TRBD2 (5 bases). Germline V CDR1 and CDR2: KGHDR, SFDVKD. The CDR3 totals 13 residues. Trimming removed 2 bases at V and 10 bases at J, with 13 bases between. The CDR3 region is CATSDSSGRDQYF. DNA for the CDR3: TGTGCCACCAGTGATTCTTCGGGAAGGGACCAGTACTTC.

The sample holds a few counts of this clone. Other DNA sequences from this sample encode an identical CDR3 as well. The chain has TRBV2 and TRBJ2-5; D might be TRBD2 (5 bases). Germline V gene sequence: CDR1 SNHLY, CDR2 FYNNEI. The CDR3 is 12 amino acids. The V and J ends lost 3 bases and 4 bases respectively, with 6 bases between them. The CDR3 here is CASSDRGETQYF. The CDR3 coding sequence is TGTGCCAGCAGTGATCGGGGAGAGACCCAGTACTTC.

This rearrangement joins TRBV2 to TRBJ2-1; 7 bases fit TRBD1. This CDR3 comprises 13 residues. Germline V gives CDR1 SNHLY, CDR2 FYNNEI. V was pared by 7 bases and J by 4 bases, with 4 bases of the junction left unmatched. CDR3 sequence (DNA): TGTGCCAGCAAGGGGGACAGATACAATGAGCAGTTCTTC. Translation gives CASKGDRYNEQFF. The full variable domain, completed using reference TRBV2 and TRBJ2-1, is EPEVTQTPSHQVTQMGQEVILRCVPISNHLYFYWYRQILGQKVEFLVSFYNNEISEKSEIFDDQFSVERPDGSNFTLKIRSTKLEDSAMYFCASKGDRYNEQFFGPGTRLTVL.

The J gene is TRBJ2-7, the V gene TRBV9, with a weak D call TRBD1 (6 bases). The V gene's germline CDR1 is SGDLS and CDR2 YYNGEE. Trimming removed 3 bases at V and 2 bases at J, with 18 bases between. This CDR3 comprises 16 residues. DNA of the CDR3: TGTGCCAGCAGCGCTAACAGGGAAGAAGGGACCTACGAGCAGTACTTC. This gives the protein CASSANREEGTYEQYF.

This chain joins TRBV24-1 and TRBJ2-5; the match to TRBD2 covers 10 bases. Germline lookup yields CDR1 KGHDR and CDR2 SFDVKD. Trimming cost V 3 bases and J 0 bases; bases outside gene matches: 0. This CDR3 contains 15 residues. The CDR3 sequence: CATSDLAGDQETQYF. The CDR3 bases are TGTGCCACCAGTGATCTAGCGGGGGACCAAGAGACCCAGTACTTC.

The V gene is TRBV6-1, the J gene TRBJ1-6; no clear D gene. This CDR3 comprises 16 residues. The germline V and J ends were trimmed by 0 bases and 7 bases, with 13 bases remaining between them. Germline CDR1 and CDR2: MNHNS and SASEGT. The chain's CDR3 is CASSEARGLRNSPLHF. In DNA, the CDR3 is TGTGCCAGCAGTGAAGCGAGAGGGTTGCGAAATTCACCCCTCCACTTT.

The chain employs TRBV3-1 (or the pseudogene TRBV3-2) and TRBJ2-2; no clear D. The CDR3 contains 14 residues. In germline, CDR1 is LGHDT, CDR2 YNNKEL (reference sequence). Trimming shortened V by 2 bases and J by 1 base, and 5 bases separated the two germline ends. The CDR3 protein is CASSQRQNTGELFF. CDR3 coding DNA: TGTGCCAGCAGCCAACGACAGAACACCGGGGAGCTGTTTTTT.

The chain employs TRBV30 and TRBJ1-5; D perhaps matches TRBD1 (6 bases). The V end was cut by 2 bases, the J end by 0 bases, with 8 bases between. Germline V gene lookup returns CDR1 GTSNPN and CDR2 SVGIG (reference sequence). The CDR3 length is 14 residues. CDR3: CAWSTGSSNQPQHF. Written as DNA, the CDR3 is TGTGCCTGGAGTACAGGGTCTAGCAATCAGCCCCAGCATTTT.

V usage is TRBV7-2 and J usage is TRBJ1-1; D gene uncertain. With 1 base removed from V and 0 bases from J, the gap between germline ends came to 12 bases. Germline V CDR1 and CDR2: SGHTA, FQGNSA. The CDR3 sequence is 16 residues long. The CDR3: CASSLGFGVMNTEAFF. The CDR3 region has the DNA TGTGCCAGCAGCTTAGGGTTCGGGGTCATGAACACTGAAGCTTTCTTT.

The chain uses TRBV7-9 and TRBJ1-2; perhaps TRBD1 as D (5 bases). Trimming took off 8 bases at V and 4 bases at J, with 11 bases between the two ends. From germline, CDR1 is SEHNR and CDR2 FQNEAQ (reference sequence). The CDR3 runs 12 residues. For the CDR3, the DNA is TGTGCCAGCGGCCAGGGCCCCTATGGCTACACCTTC. It is translated as CASGQGPYGYTF.

The chain recombines TRBV5-1 with TRBJ2-1; 9 bases are shared with TRBD2. Trimming took 2 bases from V and 10 from J; bases not matched to a gene: 10. The CDR3 has 15 amino acids. CDR1 is SGHRS, CDR2 YFSETQ, per germline. CDR3 DNA: TGCGCCAGCAGCTTAGGGACTAGCCTTATAGGGGAGCAGTTCTTC. Amino acid sequence: CASSLGTSLIGEQFF.

The gene calls are TRBV2 and TRBJ1-2, with D tentatively TRBD1 (5 bases). This CDR3 region has 18 residues. Between the trimmed V and J ends, which lost 0 bases and 2 bases, there was a span of 19 bases. Germline CDR1 and CDR2: SNHLY and FYNNEI. The chain's CDR3 is CASSEAPLGLLGNYGYTF. In nucleotides, the CDR3 is TGTGCCAGCAGTGAAGCCCCCTTGGGACTTCTCGGGAACTATGGCTACACCTTC.

The chain uses TRBV18 and TRBJ2-1, with D maybe TRBD2 (6 bases). CDR1 and CDR2 from the germline V gene are KGHSH and LQKENI. The V end was cut by 6 bases, the J end by 0 bases, with 6 bases between. This CDR3 comprises 13 residues. CDR3 region: CASSGSSYNEQFF. In DNA, the CDR3 is TGTGCCAGCTCCGGGAGCTCCTACAATGAGCAGTTCTTC.

The chain uses TRBV19 and TRBJ2-1, with D possibly matching TRBD2 (5 bases). The CDR3 extends over 14 amino acids. Germline V CDR1 and CDR2: LNHDA, SQIVND (reference sequence). V was pared by 5 bases and J by 8 bases, with 16 bases between. This CDR3 reads CASSLGGRSDEQFF. CDR3 coding DNA: TGTGCCAGTAGTCTCGGAGGAAGATCGGATGAGCAGTTCTTC.

The chain joins TRBV6-5 to TRBJ1-3; possibly TRBD1 for D (6 bases). CDR1 and CDR2 (germline): MNHEY, SVGAGI. There are 13 residues in the CDR3. V lost 6 bases to trimming and J lost 3 bases, with 9 bases between them. The CDR3 is CASRMDSGNTIYF. The DNA for the CDR3 is TGTGCCAGCAGGATGGACAGTGGAAACACCATATATTTT.

The chain employs TRBV5-1 and TRBJ2-7; the D gene is possibly TRBD2 (7 bases). V was shortened by 4 bases and J by 3 bases, with 17 bases between the two germline ends. Germline CDR1 reads SGHRS; CDR2 reads YFSETQ. This CDR3 comprises 15 residues. In nucleotides, the CDR3 is TGCGCCAGCAGCCTAAACGGGGGGCCATTCTACGAGCAGTACTTC. The encoded protein is CASSLNGGPFYEQYF.

The V gene is TRBV9, the J gene TRBJ2-3; no clear D gene. The V gene's germline CDR1 is SGDLS and CDR2 YYNGEE. The V end lost 2 bases, the J end lost 4 bases, and 8 bases lay between the germline ends. The CDR3 covers 13 residues. The CDR3 here is CASSVYLADTQYF. DNA of the CDR3: TGTGCCAGCAGCGTTTATCTAGCAGATACGCAGTATTTT.

The chain carries TRBV6-5 and TRBJ1-4, with unresolved D. In germline, CDR1 is MNHEY, CDR2 SVGAGI. Trimming removed 5 bases from V and 7 bases from J, with 14 bases in between. CDR3 size: 14 residues. In nucleotides, the CDR3 is TGTGCCAGCAGTCCTAACGCCCATCCTGAAAAACTGTTTTTT. Protein: CASSPNAHPEKLFF.